The 15 T cell receptor beta chains reported below all come from one sample, sequenced in a study of blood T cell repertoires in COVID-19. Some clones are missing from TCRdb's copy, which holds only in-frame ones; the method was immunoSEQ multiplex PCR. This repertoire shows under 300,000 clones, approximately 88% found once; its top ten account for over 1.3%. Sequenced input: peripheral blood. The receptors were sampled from a human donor with COVID-19, enrolled during active disease. The donor label of this sample is uncertain.

V usage is TRBV27 and J usage is TRBJ1-1, with 8 bases identical to TRBD1. The CDR3 has 15 residues. The germline V gene has CDR1 MNHEY and CDR2 SMNVEV (reference sequence). V shed 7 bases, J shed 4 bases, and the junction held 11 bases outside the gene matches. CDR3 nucleotide sequence: TGTGCCAGCATCCTAAACAGGGGGATTGTCACTGAAGCTTTCTTT. Protein: CASILNRGIVTEAFF.

There are a few counts of this clone. The V call is TRBV11-3, the J call TRBJ2-2, with 8 bases that match TRBD1. J lost 6 bases, V lost 5 bases, and 8 bases had no gene match. The CDR3 is made up of 15 amino acids. The germline gives CDR1 SGHNT, CDR2 YENEEA. CDR3 residues: CASSPRTGPSGELFF. DNA for the CDR3: TGTGCCAGCAGCCCCCGGACAGGGCCCTCCGGGGAGCTGTTTTTT.

The rearrangement uses TRBV11-2 and TRBJ2-3; no clear D gene. The CDR3 contains 14 residues. The V end lost 1 base, the J end lost 6 bases, and 11 bases lay between the germline ends. Germline CDR1 SGHAT, CDR2 FQNNGV. In DNA, the CDR3 is TGTGCCAGCAGCTTAGGATCGAGTCGGGATACGCAGTATTTT. It translates to CASSLGSSRDTQYF.

The chain combines TRBV27 with TRBJ2-1, with TRBD2 identical over 11 bases. Germline V gene sequence: CDR1 MNHEY, CDR2 SMNVEV (reference sequence). The J segment lost 9 bases and the V segment lost 4 bases, leaving 8 bases of the junction unmatched. The CDR3 is made up of 15 amino acids. The CDR3 protein is CASSSGTSGAGEQFF. As DNA, the CDR3 is TGTGCCAGCAGTTCGGGGACTAGCGGAGCGGGTGAGCAGTTCTTC.

J is TRBJ1-4 and V is TRBV19; D unresolved. This CDR3 spans 14 amino acids. Germline values: CDR1 LNHDA, CDR2 SQIVND (reference sequence). Between the trimmed V and J ends, which lost 6 bases and 8 bases, there was a span of 16 bases. The CDR3 nucleotides read TGTGCCAGTAGCCGTCGCCAAGAGGGCGAAAAACTGTTTTTT. This gives the protein CASSRRQEGEKLFF. Complete variable domain (other parts from reference TRBV19 and TRBJ1-4): DGGITQSPKYLFRKEGQNVTLSCEQNLNHDAMYWYRQDPGQGLRLIYYSQIVNDFQKGDIAEGYSVSREKKESFPLTVTSAQKNPTAFYLCASSRRQEGEKLFFGSGTQLSVL.

The V gene is TRBV14, the J gene TRBJ2-1; D gene unclear. The CDR3 spans 14 residues. Trimming shortened V by 1 base and J by 1 base, and 5 bases separated the two germline ends. Germline values: CDR1 SGHDN, CDR2 FVKESK. The CDR3: CASSQGVSYNEQFF. CDR3 in DNA: TGTGCCAGCAGCCAAGGCGTATCCTACAATGAGCAGTTCTTC. Drawing the rest from reference TRBV14 and TRBJ2-1, the complete variable domain is EAGVTQFPSHSVIEKGQTVTLRCDPISGHDNLYWYRRVMGKEIKFLLHFVKESKQDESGMPNNRFLAERTGGTYSTLKVQPAELEDSGVYFCASSQGVSYNEQFFGPGTRLTVL.

The CDR3 is CASSRDRGEVEKLFF. The CDR3, as DNA: TGTGCCAGCAGCCGAGACAGGGGGGAGGTTGAAAAACTGTTTTTT. The chain recombines TRBV6-5 with TRBJ1-4, with 9 nucleotides matching TRBD1. CDR1 is MNHEY and CDR2 is SVGAGI in the germline V gene. V shed 6 bases, J shed 7 bases, and the junction held 9 bases outside the gene matches. The CDR3 runs 15 residues.

V is TRBV27 and J is TRBJ1-2; 7 nucleotides agree with TRBD1. The CDR3 length is 12 residues. CDR1 and CDR2 from the germline V gene are MNHEY and SMNVEV (reference sequence). Unmatched junction bases numbered 8, after V lost 8 bases and J lost 8 bases. DNA for the CDR3: TGTGCCAGCGGCAGGGGGTTTGGCGGCTACACCTTC. Protein sequence: CASGRGFGGYTF.

Turning to this clone: Other DNA sequences in this sample translate to the same CDR3. The V and J genes are TRBV27 and TRBJ2-1; TRBD2 might be the D (5 bases). The germline gives CDR1 MNHEY, CDR2 SMNVEV (reference sequence). The germline V and J ends were trimmed by 2 bases and 10 bases, with 6 bases remaining between them. The CDR3 is 11 residues long. CDR3: CASSLRGEQFF. The CDR3 DNA reads as TGTGCCAGCAGTTTAAGAGGGGAGCAGTTCTTC.

The chain is built from TRBV2 and TRBJ1-6, with D possibly being TRBD1 (6 bases). The V and J ends lost 4 bases and 3 bases respectively, with 10 bases between them. The CDR3 contains 15 residues. The germline V gene has CDR1 SNHLY and CDR2 FYNNEI. The CDR3 region has the DNA TGTGCCAGCAGTGTTAAGGACAGCTATAATTCACCCCTCCACTTT. This translates into CASSVKDSYNSPLHF.

The chain recombines TRBV20-1 with TRBJ2-1; 8 nucleotides agree with TRBD2. This CDR3 contains 15 residues. Looked up from germline, CDR1 is DFQATT and CDR2 is SNEGSKA (reference sequence). With 3 bases clipped from V and 0 bases from J, the junction kept 4 bases outside the gene matches. The CDR3 bases are TGCAGTGCTAGTCCCGGGACTAGCTCCTACAATGAGCAGTTCTTC. Translated: CSASPGTSSYNEQFF.

This sequence joins TRBV15 and TRBJ1-4, with D possibly being TRBD1 (5 bases). The V gene lost 4 bases and the J gene lost 8 bases, with 17 bases spanning the gap. Germline assignment: CDR1 LNHNV and CDR2 YYDKDF (reference sequence). The CDR3 consists of 15 residues. CDR3 loop: CATSIEGLPQEKLFF. CDR3 sequence (DNA): TGTGCCACCAGCATTGAGGGACTTCCCCAGGAAAAACTGTTTTTT.

This clone has only one observation. The chain combines TRBV15 with TRBJ2-7, with 13 bases identical to TRBD2. The ends lost 3 bases at V and 5 bases at J; junction bases unmatched: 4. The CDR3 has 15 residues. Germline values: CDR1 LNHNV, CDR2 YYDKDF (reference sequence). The CDR3 DNA reads TGTGCCACCAGCAGTCGACTAGCGGGAGGTAACGAGCAGTACTTC. Encoded protein: CATSSRLAGGNEQYF.

V gene TRBV7-6 combines with J gene TRBJ2-2; possible D gene TRBD1, 5 bases. V shed 3 bases and J shed 14 bases, with 16 bases lying between them. Germline CDR1 reads SGHVS; CDR2 reads FNYEAQ. CDR3 size: 13 residues. The CDR3: CASSLESDTGLFF. The CDR3 nucleotides are TGTGCCAGCAGCTTGGAATCGGACACCGGCCTGTTTTTT.

In its sample, this clone was seen a few times. This chain connects TRBV9 to TRBJ2-1, with TRBD2 identical over 12 bases. CDR3 length equals 16 residues. In germline, CDR1 is SGDLS, CDR2 YYNGEE. Trimming removed 0 bases from V and 8 bases from J; junction bases left unmatched: 6. CDR3 DNA: TGTGCCAGCAGCGTAGATCTAGCGGGAGGGCCGCATGAGCAGTTCTTC. Encoded protein: CASSVDLAGGPHEQFF.